The 18 T cell receptor beta chains in this list originate from one sample, sequenced in a study of T cell responses to AZD1222 COVID-19 vaccine (dated by TCRdb to about 2021). The intended sense of this specimen's time point label: baseline before first vaccination. The method was the immunoSEQ multiplex PCR assay. The source is immuneACCESS, and TCRdb retained only in-frame sequences with V and J called. Part of the clones is not carried over; for the studies checked, unresolved V genes explain less than half of this, and the remainder is unexplained. This sample is represented by roughly 260,000 clones; approximately 95% of them were singletons. The ten largest clones add up to 0.5% to 0.7% of the sample. Sequencing was performed on peripheral blood, taken on day 0 of AZD1222 vaccination. Receptors were obtained from an adult in good health.

The rearrangement links TRBV7-3 to TRBJ2-2, with 9 bases lining up with TRBD2. V lost 2 bases, J lost 3 bases, and 1 base stayed unmatched. Germline CDR1 SGHTA, CDR2 FQGTGA. The CDR3 has 15 residues. CDR3 DNA: TGTGCCAGCAGCTTAGCGGGAGGGGACACCGGGGAGCTGTTTTTT. This encodes CASSLAGGDTGELFF.

This sequence joins TRBV28 and TRBJ2-7; 9 nucleotides match TRBD2. V gave up 6 bases and J gave up 0 bases; unmatched junction bases: 3. The CDR3 extends over 14 amino acids. The germline gives CDR1 MDHEN, CDR2 SYDVKM. Here the CDR3 reads CASRLAGSSYEQYF. The CDR3 DNA reads TGTGCCAGCAGGCTAGCGGGATCCTCCTACGAGCAGTACTTC.

In DNA, the CDR3 is TGCAGTGCTAGTGGGCCAGGGGGCGAGTATAATTCACCCCTCCACTTT. Translation: CSASGPGGEYNSPLHF. This sequence joins TRBV20-1 and TRBJ1-6, with 8 bases fitting TRBD1. Germline V CDR1 and CDR2: DFQATT, SNEGSKA (reference sequence). The V gene end was trimmed by 3 bases and the J gene end by 4 bases; junction bases not matched to a gene: 8. The CDR3 is made up of 16 amino acids.

This clone was seen a few times. The chain is built from TRBV28 and TRBJ1-4; D uncertain. The CDR3 is 16 residues long. The germline V gene has CDR1 MDHEN and CDR2 SYDVKM. V lost 5 bases and J lost 0, with 13 bases in between. CDR3 bases: TGTGCCAGCAGTACGCCAGCTTCCACAACTAATGAAAAACTGTTTTTT. Amino acids: CASSTPASTTNEKLFF.

The V gene is TRBV15, the J gene TRBJ2-2; TRBD2 matches at 7 bases. The germline CDR1 and CDR2 sequences are LNHNV and YYDKDF (reference sequence). The length of the CDR3 is 17 residues. Trimming at V came to 0 bases and at J to 4 bases, leaving 8 bases not matched to a gene. This chain's CDR3 is CATSRDPAGDPTGELFF. The CDR3 DNA is TGTGCCACCAGCAGAGATCCGGCGGGAGACCCCACCGGGGAGCTGTTTTTT.

The rearrangement uses TRBV5-4 and TRBJ2-1; 9 bases are a match to TRBD2. Germline trimming cut 4 bases from V and 7 bases from J; bases unmatched to any gene: 15. There are 17 residues in the CDR3. Germline assignment: CDR1 SGHNT and CDR2 YYREEE (reference sequence). The DNA for the CDR3 is TGTGCCAGCAGCCATGGTAGGGGGCCTAGCGGGATTAATGAGCAGTTCTTC. As protein: CASSHGRGPSGINEQFF.

The chain recombines TRBV6-6 with TRBJ2-7; TRBD2 might be the D (6 bases). V was cut by 9 bases and J by 0 bases, with 15 bases left in between. The CDR3 is 14 amino acids. Germline V lookup: CDR1 MNHNY, CDR2 SVGAGI (reference sequence). The CDR3: CASSSGDLSYEQYF. The CDR3 region has the DNA TGTGCCAGTAGTAGCGGAGACCTCTCCTACGAGCAGTACTTC.

A word on this clone: This sample includes further DNA sequences coding for the same CDR3. The J gene is TRBJ1-1, the V gene TRBV18; no clear D. CDR1 is KGHSH, CDR2 LQKENI, per germline. V lost 1 base to trimming and J lost 1 base, with 4 bases between them. The CDR3 loop spans 13 amino acids. Here the CDR3 DNA reads TGTGCCAGCTCACCACGGGGGAACACTGAAGCTTTCTTT. Translation: CASSPRGNTEAFF. The whole variable domain, remainder taken from reference TRBV18 and TRBJ1-1, is NAGVMQNPRHLVRRRGQEARLRCSPMKGHSHVYWYRQLPEEGLKFMVYLQKENIIDESGMPKERFSAEFPKEGPSILRIQQVVRGDSAAYFCASSPRGNTEAFFGQGTRLTVV.

This rearrangement joins TRBV5-5 to TRBJ2-2, with 10 bases identical to TRBD1. CDR1 is SGHKS, CDR2 YYEKEE, per germline (reference sequence). This CDR3 spans 17 amino acids. V was clipped by 0 bases and J by 5 bases; unmatched bases: 7. The CDR3 bases are TGTGCCAGCAGCTTGGCTCCGGGACAGGGGAGGACCGGGGAGCTGTTTTTT. Translation: CASSLAPGQGRTGELFF. Supplemented by reference TRBV5-5 and TRBJ2-2, the full variable domain reads DAGVTQSPTHLIKTRGQQVTLRCSPISGHKSVSWYQQVLGQGPQFIFQYYEKEERGRGNFPDRFSARQFPNYSSELNVNALLLGDSALYLCASSLAPGQGRTGELFFGEGSRLTVL.

To note about this clone: Other DNA sequences in the sample encode the same CDR3. The rearrangement links TRBV9 to TRBJ1-1; D not resolved. The CDR3 length is 14 residues. Germline V gives CDR1 SGDLS, CDR2 YYNGEE. Trimming shortened V by 0 bases and J by 1 base, and 7 bases separated the two germline ends. This CDR3 is CASSVGAKNTEAFF. The CDR3 DNA reads TGTGCCAGCAGCGTAGGGGCGAAGAACACTGAAGCTTTCTTT.

J is TRBJ1-2 and V is TRBV27, with TRBD1 as a possible D gene (6 bases). Trimming pared 2 bases from V and 7 bases from J, leaving 17 bases between. The V gene's germline CDR1 is MNHEY and CDR2 SMNVEV (reference sequence). This CDR3 contains 15 residues. CDR3 bases: TGTGCCAGCAGTTTAATGGGCAGGGGATCGGTTGGCTACACCTTC. As protein: CASSLMGRGSVGYTF.

The chain is built from TRBV6-5 and TRBJ1-6; the match to TRBD1 covers 9 bases. Germline lookup yields CDR1 MNHEY and CDR2 SVGAGI. CDR3 size: 15 residues. V lost 6 bases, J lost 9 bases, and 9 bases stayed unmatched. CDR3 protein: CASSNRDRVGSPLHF. For the CDR3, the DNA is TGTGCCAGCAGCAACCGGGACAGGGTTGGTTCACCCCTCCACTTT.

The chain couples TRBV27 to TRBJ2-2; D unclear. Germline CDR1 and CDR2: MNHEY and SMNVEV (reference sequence). The length of the CDR3 is 12 residues. Trimming removed 5 bases from V and 6 bases from J, with 7 bases in between. The CDR3 reads CASSTLPGELFF. CDR3 bases: TGTGCCAGCAGTACACTTCCCGGGGAGCTGTTTTTT.

V and J are TRBV6-5 and TRBJ2-1; D is possibly TRBD2 (6 bases). CDR1 MNHEY and CDR2 SVGAGI come from the germline V gene. The CDR3 has 16 amino acids. V lost 0 bases and J 8 bases, leaving 17 bases between the germline ends. CDR3 DNA: TGTGCCAGCAGTTACTCTACGGGAGAGGGTTGGTATGAGCAGTTCTTC. It is translated as CASSYSTGEGWYEQFF.

The chain couples TRBV5-5 to TRBJ2-1; no firm D call. This CDR3 region has 16 residues. Trimming cost V 0 bases and J 4 bases, with 14 bases left between them. In germline, CDR1 is SGHKS, CDR2 YYEKEE (reference sequence). CDR3 bases: TGTGCCAGCAGCTTGGCCCCCCAGGCCCCTTACAATGAGCAGTTCTTC. It codes for CASSLAPQAPYNEQFF.

J is TRBJ1-2 and V is TRBV5-5, with D possibly TRBD1 on 6 matching bases. This CDR3 is built from 15 residues. The germline V and J ends were trimmed by 0 bases and 2 bases, with 11 bases remaining between them. Germline V gene data show CDR1 as SGHKS and CDR2 as YYEKEE (reference sequence). This chain's CDR3 is CASSLGGARNYGYTF. In DNA, the CDR3 is TGTGCCAGCAGCTTGGGGGGGGCCCGAAACTATGGCTACACCTTC.

The V gene is TRBV7-9, the J gene TRBJ1-1; D is ambiguous. With 4 bases removed from V and 0 bases from J, the gap between germline ends came to 15 bases. CDR1 and CDR2 (germline): SEHNR, FQNEAQ (reference sequence). This CDR3 comprises 16 residues. The CDR3: CASSYAATRMNTEAFF. DNA of the CDR3: TGTGCCAGCAGCTACGCCGCCACACGTATGAACACTGAAGCTTTCTTT.

The V and J genes are TRBV7-9 and TRBJ2-2; TRBD1 agrees at 9 bases. The CDR3 contains 16 residues. V gave up 6 bases and J gave up 0 bases; unmatched junction bases: 5. Germline-derived CDR1 and CDR2 are SEHNR and FQNEAQ (reference sequence). DNA of the CDR3: TGTGCCAGCAGTCGGAACAGGGGGCCGAACACCGGGGAGCTGTTTTTT. This translates into CASSRNRGPNTGELFF.